Listed below are T cell receptor beta chains from one sample, sequenced in a study of cytomegalovirus exposure and HLA in healthy donors. Method: immunoSEQ multiplex PCR; TCRdb's copy keeps in-frame clones and lacks some. The table includes over 150,000 clones, over 70% detected once. The sample comprised PBMCs. These receptor sequences come from a woman aged 18-29 years in good health and CMV-seronegative. CDR3s include the opening cysteine and the closing phenylalanine or tryptophan. The D gene is left open where the match is weak. Size values are once, few and many counts, or a class for expanded clones, and some rows have none.

clone_size,v_call,d_call,j_call,cdr3_aa,cdr3_nt
NA,TRBV9,NA,TRBJ1-2,CASSTRGGESGGYTF,TGTGCCAGCAGCACAAGGGGAGGGGAGTCTGGAGGCTACACCTTC
NA,TRBV10-1,NA,TRBJ2-5,CASGPGGTETQYF,TGCGCCAGCGGGCCTGGAGGGACGGAGACCCAGTACTTC
NA,TRBV7-9,NA,TRBJ2-5,CAGSLNQGTSTQYF,TGTGCCGGCAGCTTAAATCAGGGAACCTCGACCCAGTACTTC
NA,TRBV7-8,TRBD1,TRBJ1-4,CASSSTGVGEKLFF,TGTGCCAGCAGCTCGACAGGGGTCGGAGAAAAACTGTTTTTT
NA,TRBV5-1,NA,TRBJ2-2,CASGSEFANTGELFF,TGCGCCAGCGGTAGCGAGTTCGCGAACACCGGGGAGCTGTTTTTT
NA,TRBV5-1,NA,TRBJ2-1,CASSSSTGTLSSYNEQFF,TGCGCCAGCAGCTCATCGACAGGAACCTTAAGCTCCTACAATGAGCAGTTCTTC
NA,TRBV27,TRBD2,TRBJ2-7,CASSFFSGGSYEQYF,TGTGCCAGCAGTTTCTTTAGCGGGGGGTCGTACGAGCAGTACTTC
NA,TRBV19,NA,TRBJ1-3,CASTTTASSGNTIYF,TGTGCCAGTACCACGACGGCTAGCTCTGGAAACACCATATATTTT
NA,TRBV5-4,TRBD2,TRBJ2-7,CASTAAGGVEQYF,TGTGCCAGCACAGCAGCGGGAGGGGTCGAGCAGTACTTC
NA,TRBV19,NA,TRBJ1-1,CASSTGDIPTEAFF,TGTGCCAGTAGTACAGGGGACATCCCCACTGAAGCTTTCTTT
NA,TRBV5-1,TRBD2,TRBJ2-5,CASSKTSGRGMETQYF,TGCGCCAGCAGCAAGACTAGCGGGAGAGGTATGGAGACCCAGTACTTC
NA,TRBV7-2,NA,TRBJ1-5,CASSSPVGGNQPQHF,TGTGCCAGCAGCTCACCAGTGGGCGGCAATCAGCCCCAGCATTTT
NA,TRBV7-9,NA,TRBJ2-1,CASSFPLGGKSSYNEQFF,TGTGCCAGCAGCTTCCCCTTGGGCGGGAAGAGCTCCTACAATGAGCAGTTCTTC
few,TRBV5-1,TRBD1,TRBJ1-5,CASSLTGTGDQPQHF,TGCGCCAGCAGCCTAACCGGGACAGGCGACCAGCCCCAGCATTTT
NA,TRBV6-6,NA,TRBJ2-2,CASSYSRGSGELFF,TGTGCCAGCAGTTACTCAAGAGGATCCGGGGAGCTGTTTTTT
NA,TRBV7-2,TRBD2,TRBJ2-7,CASSHLAGTKAYEQYF,TGTGCCAGCAGCCACCTAGCGGGGACCAAGGCCTACGAGCAGTACTTC
NA,TRBV7-9,TRBD2,TRBJ2-7,CAGSPPGLAGEQYF,TGTGCCGGCAGTCCCCCGGGACTAGCGGGGGAGCAGTACTTC
once,TRBV7-3,NA,TRBJ2-7,CASSLSGGDYEQYF,TGTGCCAGCAGCTTATCTGGAGGGGACTACGAGCAGTACTTC
NA,TRBV28,NA,TRBJ1-6,CASSPSTRDNSPLHF,TGTGCCAGCAGTCCCTCCACACGGGATAATTCACCCCTCCACTTT
NA,TRBV6-5,TRBD2,TRBJ2-7,CASSTSGRDEQYF,TGTGCCAGCTCGACTAGCGGGAGGGACGAGCAGTACTTC
NA,TRBV11-1,NA,TRBJ1-1,CASSLGAPGEAFF,TGTGCCAGCAGCTTAGGGGCACCGGGAGAAGCTTTCTTT
NA,TRBV19,TRBD1,TRBJ1-1,CASSSSGTGGNRAEAFF,TGTGCCAGTAGTTCCTCCGGGACAGGGGGAAACAGGGCTGAAGCTTTCTTT
NA,TRBV2,NA,TRBJ2-2,CASDGTPGTGELFF,TGTGCCAGCGACGGGACTCCGGGAACCGGGGAGCTGTTTTTT
NA,TRBV5-1,NA,TRBJ2-3,CASSFSTDTQYF,TGCGCCAGCAGCTTTAGTACAGATACGCAGTATTTT
few,TRBV15,NA,TRBJ2-3,CATSRPPGVDTQYF,TGTGCCACCAGCCGACCTCCGGGGGTAGATACGCAGTATTTT
NA,TRBV5-1,NA,TRBJ1-5,CASTVNQPQHF,TGCGCCAGCACAGTAAATCAGCCCCAGCATTTT
NA,TRBV4-1,TRBD2,TRBJ2-5,CASSQEGASGNQETQYF,TGCGCCAGCAGCCAAGAGGGAGCTAGCGGGAACCAAGAGACCCAGTACTTC
NA,TRBV27,NA,TRBJ2-3,CATGVGLQPDTQYF,TGTGCCACCGGGGTAGGACTGCAGCCAGATACGCAGTATTTT
once,TRBV30,TRBD1,TRBJ2-5,CAWSLDSDREETQYF,TGTGCCTGGAGCCTGGACTCAGACAGGGAAGAGACCCAGTACTTC
NA,TRBV7-2,NA,TRBJ1-5,CASSLAPGSNQPQHF,TGTGCCAGCAGCTTAGCGCCAGGGAGCAATCAGCCCCAGCATTTT
NA,TRBV5-8,NA,TRBJ2-7,CASTRSGRSYEQYF,TGTGCCAGCACCCGTTCCGGTCGCTCCTACGAGCAGTACTTC
NA,TRBV27,TRBD2,TRBJ2-1,CASSPGLAVVNEQFF,TGTGCCAGCAGTCCGGGACTAGCGGTGGTAAATGAGCAGTTCTTC
once,TRBV18,NA,TRBJ1-4,CASSPRAGEKLFF,TGTGCCAGCTCACCGAGGGCGGGCGAAAAACTGTTTTTT
NA,TRBV19,TRBD2,TRBJ2-7,CASNQRESYEQYF,TGTGCCAGTAATCAGCGGGAGTCCTACGAGCAGTACTTC
NA,TRBV19,NA,TRBJ1-1,CASNGGAIGNTEAFF,TGTGCCAGTAATGGGGGGGCCATAGGGAACACTGAAGCTTTCTTT
NA,TRBV27,TRBD1,TRBJ2-1,CASSLSPLGQSEQFF,TGTGCCAGCAGTTTATCCCCTTTGGGACAGTCTGAGCAGTTCTTC
NA,TRBV11-1,NA,TRBJ1-6,CASSSGSNSPLHF,TGTGCCAGCAGCTCGGGAAGTAATTCACCCCTCCACTTT
NA,TRBV11-2,NA,TRBJ1-1,CASSLDPFGGTEAFF,TGTGCCAGCAGCTTAGATCCCTTCGGGGGGACTGAAGCTTTCTTT
NA,TRBV11-3,NA,TRBJ2-7,CASSENRGEQYF,TGTGCCAGCAGCGAAAATCGGGGCGAGCAGTACTTC
NA,TRBV7-8,NA,TRBJ1-5,CASSSGDSSNQPQHF,TGTGCCAGCAGTTCAGGAGACAGCTCCAATCAGCCCCAGCATTTT